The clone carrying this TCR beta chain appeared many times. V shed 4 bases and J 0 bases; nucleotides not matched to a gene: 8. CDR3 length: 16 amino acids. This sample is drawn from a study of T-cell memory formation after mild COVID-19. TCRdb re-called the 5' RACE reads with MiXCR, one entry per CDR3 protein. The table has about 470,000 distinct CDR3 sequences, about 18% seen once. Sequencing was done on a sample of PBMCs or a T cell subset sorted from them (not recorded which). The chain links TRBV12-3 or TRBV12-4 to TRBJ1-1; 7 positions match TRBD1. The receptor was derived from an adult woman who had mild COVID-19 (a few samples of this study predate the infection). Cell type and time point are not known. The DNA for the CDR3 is TGTGCCAGCAGTTCCTATCTGGGACAGATGAACACTGAAGCTTTCTTT. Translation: CASSSYLGQMNTEAFF.